The rows below give T cell receptor beta chains drawn from one sample of a study of tumor-infiltrating lymphocytes in localized non-small cell lung cancer. TCRdb's copy holds only in-frame clones and misses some; the assay was immunoSEQ multiplex PCR. The sample shows roughly 30,000 clones, approximately 83% of them seen only once. The sequencing input was lung tumor tissue. These receptors were obtained from a human donor with non-small cell lung cancer. Both conserved end residues are part of each CDR3.

v_gene	CDR3aa
TRBV7-2	CASSNQGARTEAFF
TRBV19	CASTDPGRGRGNSGYTF
TRBV18	CASSPDGLRSGELFF
TRBV4-3	CASSQVDRANYGYTF
TRBV6-1	CASSTDSQFF
TRBV11-2	CASSLGYGGDGYTF
TRBV4-2	CASSGLPLFSPITNEQFF
TRBV5-1	CASSLPEGAIFTGELFF
TRBV7-3	CASSPGPQGLSYEQYF
TRBV9	CASSGTLPNTGELFF
TRBV5-1	CASSWGQGAGETQYF
TRBV5-1	CASSLGGGEALTNTEAFF
TRBV6-5	CASTGTYSGANVLTF
TRBV6-6	CASRARTNEQYF
TRBV28	CASSFLTVFGRNSPLHF
TRBV27	CATPGQTNYGYTF
TRBV5-4	CASSPVGGPGTGELFF
TRBV7-9	CASSPRGSPSYEQYF
TRBV7-9	CASSLGLGSQYF
TRBV20-1	CSAIRDDTQYF
TRBV18	CASSPPGANEKLFF
TRBV6-5	CASSYNNNQPQHF
TRBV11-2	CASSPYLQGDDEQYF
TRBV4-2	CASSQPDRGFGYTF
TRBV7-9	CASSLVLGSTDTQYF
TRBV7-8	CASRITSGGYNEQFF
TRBV30	CAWSAGTGPYEQYF
TRBV5-1	CASSLGPGEWDTQYF
TRBV6-6	CASSYGTGGSGYTF
TRBV9	CASSTNRGLNTGELFF
TRBV5-1	CASSPGLAGGETQYF
TRBV4-3	CASSQQQGIGGYTF
TRBV15	CATSRESNQPQHF
TRBV13	CASSVRFTGGNTEAFF
TRBV10-3	CAISITGTPETF
TRBV19	CASSIGRFANEKLFF
TRBV23-1	CASSQSTSGGPECYEQYF
TRBV29-1	CSVVRGRNTEAFF
TRBV11-2	CASSLGPEQYF
TRBV7-9	CASSFGLLGNNYGYTF
TRBV6-6	CASSYSMGPSGETQYF